These T cell receptor beta chains were read from a single sample in a study of T cell repertoires in cytomegalovirus infection. These receptors are not linked to any known antigen. TCRdb ran MiXCR on the reads and lists one entry per CDR3 protein. Of 95,000 to 120,000 distinct CDR3 sequences in the sample, 30% were seen once. The source material was CD8+ T cells from cultured PBMCs, sampled from culture after CMV antigen stimulation. The receptor source for this set is a human donor in good health (CMV status not recorded). Some clones in this sample may be carry-over from other donors' samples. The CDR3 runs from the conserved cysteine through the conserved F or W. A D gene is named only where the DNA matches it firmly. The listing skips clone size in some rows; elsewhere it reads once, few, many or a size class.

V gene: TRBV7-6; J gene: TRBJ2-3; D gene: TRBD2; clone size: .; CDR3 protein: CASSPTSGGGTDTQYF; CDR3 DNA: TGTGCCAGCAGTCCGACTAGCGGGGGAGGCACAGATACGCAGTATTTT
V gene: TRBV7-8; J gene: TRBJ1-1; D gene: .; clone size: .; CDR3 protein: CASSLGQENTEAFF; CDR3 DNA: TGTGCCAGCAGCTTAGGACAGGAGAACACTGAAGCTTTCTTT
V gene: TRBV7-8; J gene: TRBJ2-1; D gene: TRBD1; clone size: many; CDR3 protein: CASSPPDRGSYNEQFF; CDR3 DNA: TGTGCCAGCAGCCCACCCGACAGGGGGTCCTACAATGAGCAGTTCTTC
V gene: TRBV4-1; J gene: TRBJ1-2; D gene: TRBD1; clone size: few; CDR3 protein: CASSASQGAFGGYTF; CDR3 DNA: TGCGCCAGCAGCGCCTCTCAGGGGGCGTTTGGCGGCTACACCTTC
V gene: TRBV25-1; J gene: TRBJ2-7; D gene: TRBD1; clone size: once; CDR3 protein: CASSEYGVQGADIEQYF; CDR3 DNA: TGTGCCAGCAGTGAATATGGGGTACAGGGGGCGGATATCGAGCAGTACTTC
V gene: TRBV10-3; J gene: TRBJ2-1; D gene: TRBD2; clone size: once; CDR3 protein: CAITETSGRNNEQFF; CDR3 DNA: TGTGCCATCACTGAAACTAGCGGCAGGAACAATGAGCAGTTCTTC
V gene: TRBV15; J gene: TRBJ2-1; D gene: .; clone size: .; CDR3 protein: CATSRDLGRRNEQFF; CDR3 DNA: TGTGCCACCAGCAGAGATTTGGGACGCCGAAATGAGCAGTTCTTC
V gene: TRBV5-1; J gene: TRBJ2-7; D gene: .; clone size: .; CDR3 protein: CASSLDVGASYEQYF; CDR3 DNA: TGCGCCAGCAGCTTGGATGTGGGGGCCTCCTACGAGCAGTACTTC
V gene: TRBV29-1; J gene: TRBJ1-1; D gene: .; clone size: .; CDR3 protein: CSVVPGDTEAFF; CDR3 DNA: TGCAGCGTTGTCCCCGGGGACACTGAAGCTTTCTTT
V gene: TRBV6-2/TRBV6-3; J gene: TRBJ1-1; D gene: .; clone size: few; CDR3 protein: CASSYEGAEAFF; CDR3 DNA: TGTGCCAGCAGTTACGAGGGAGCTGAAGCTTTCTTT
V gene: TRBV6-5; J gene: TRBJ2-1; D gene: .; clone size: .; CDR3 protein: CASSYRPRSRGGDEQFF; CDR3 DNA: TGTGCCAGCAGTTACCGCCCTAGGTCCAGGGGTGGAGATGAGCAGTTCTTC
V gene: TRBV5-3; J gene: TRBJ2-3; D gene: .; clone size: .; CDR3 protein: CASSTGQDTQYF; CDR3 DNA: TGTGCCAGCAGCACCGGCCAGGACACGCAGTATTTT
V gene: TRBV10-3; J gene: TRBJ1-2; D gene: .; clone size: .; CDR3 protein: CAISELVGGTYGYTF; CDR3 DNA: TGTGCCATCAGTGAGCTAGTAGGCGGGACCTATGGCTACACCTTC
V gene: TRBV7-2; J gene: TRBJ2-7; D gene: .; clone size: .; CDR3 protein: CASSQTQGDSSEQYF; CDR3 DNA: TGTGCCAGCAGCCAGACCCAGGGCGATAGCTCCGAGCAGTACTTC
V gene: TRBV7-2; J gene: TRBJ1-5; D gene: .; clone size: few; CDR3 protein: CASSFSGYSNQPQHF; CDR3 DNA: TGTGCCAGCAGCTTCAGCGGGTATAGCAATCAGCCCCAGCATTTT
V gene: TRBV6-1; J gene: TRBJ1-1; D gene: .; clone size: .; CDR3 protein: CASRDLPGRGTEAFF; CDR3 DNA: TGTGCCAGCAGAGACTTGCCGGGACGGGGAACTGAAGCTTTCTTT
V gene: TRBV2; J gene: TRBJ2-1; D gene: TRBD2; clone size: many; CDR3 protein: CASSETAGGPYNEQFF; CDR3 DNA: TGTGCCAGCAGTGAAACCGCGGGGGGGCCTTACAATGAGCAGTTCTTC
V gene: TRBV4-1; J gene: TRBJ2-1; D gene: .; clone size: .; CDR3 protein: CASSQDLAYNEQFF; CDR3 DNA: TGTGCCAGCAGCCAAGATCTAGCCTACAATGAGCAGTTCTTC
V gene: TRBV6-4; J gene: TRBJ1-5; D gene: .; clone size: .; CDR3 protein: CASSEFQGSNQPQHF; CDR3 DNA: TGTGCCAGCAGTGAATTCCAGGGGAGCAATCAGCCCCAGCATTTT
V gene: TRBV6-1; J gene: TRBJ2-1; D gene: .; clone size: few; CDR3 protein: CASSEAEAINEQFF; CDR3 DNA: TGTGCCAGCAGTGAAGCAGAGGCTATCAATGAGCAGTTCTTC
V gene: TRBV7-6; J gene: TRBJ1-4; D gene: .; clone size: few; CDR3 protein: CASSINTATNEKLFF; CDR3 DNA: TGTGCCAGCAGCATAAACACGGCAACTAATGAAAAACTGTTTTTT
V gene: TRBV7-6; J gene: TRBJ2-5; D gene: .; clone size: .; CDR3 protein: CASSSQGRGALETQYF; CDR3 DNA: TGTGCCAGCAGCTCCCAGGGCCGGGGGGCGCTTGAGACCCAGTACTTC
V gene: TRBV7-8; J gene: TRBJ2-2; D gene: .; clone size: .; CDR3 protein: CASSGNRERVYNGELFF; CDR3 DNA: TGTGCCAGCAGCGGAAACAGGGAAAGAGTTTACAACGGGGAGCTGTTTTTT
V gene: TRBV5-6; J gene: TRBJ1-5; D gene: TRBD1; clone size: few; CDR3 protein: CASSLAGGRGQPQHF; CDR3 DNA: TGTGCCAGCAGCTTGGCAGGGGGCCGGGGTCAGCCCCAGCATTTT
V gene: TRBV2; J gene: TRBJ1-1; D gene: .; clone size: few; CDR3 protein: CASRTRRMNTEAFF; CDR3 DNA: TGTGCCAGCCGGACCCGGAGGATGAACACTGAAGCTTTCTTT
V gene: TRBV7-2; J gene: TRBJ1-2; D gene: .; clone size: few; CDR3 protein: CASSLNRPGGYTF; CDR3 DNA: TGTGCCAGCAGCTTAAACAGGCCAGGCGGCTACACCTTC
V gene: TRBV6-2/TRBV6-3; J gene: TRBJ1-1; D gene: .; clone size: .; CDR3 protein: CASRLYGAEAFF; CDR3 DNA: TGTGCCAGCAGACTTTATGGGGCTGAAGCTTTCTTT
V gene: TRBV27; J gene: TRBJ2-5; D gene: .; clone size: many; CDR3 protein: CASSLYEDPRDQYF; CDR3 DNA: TGTGCCAGCAGTTTATATGAGGACCCTAGGGACCAGTACTTC
V gene: TRBV9; J gene: TRBJ1-1; D gene: TRBD1; clone size: .; CDR3 protein: CASSVGGTGVNTEAFF; CDR3 DNA: TGTGCCAGCAGCGTAGGGGGGACAGGGGTGAACACTGAAGCTTTCTTT
V gene: TRBV7-3; J gene: TRBJ1-3; D gene: .; clone size: .; CDR3 protein: CASSLEGSPGNTIYF; CDR3 DNA: TGTGCCAGCAGCTTAGAGGGTTCACCTGGAAACACCATATATTTT
V gene: TRBV5-1; J gene: TRBJ1-1; D gene: .; clone size: few; CDR3 protein: CASSLGGREAFF; CDR3 DNA: TGCGCCAGCAGCTTGGGGGGACGTGAAGCTTTCTTT
V gene: TRBV11-2; J gene: TRBJ2-7; D gene: .; clone size: .; CDR3 protein: CASSSGTGEQYF; CDR3 DNA: TGTGCCAGCAGCTCAGGGACGGGCGAGCAGTACTTC
V gene: TRBV5-1; J gene: TRBJ2-3; D gene: TRBD2; clone size: .; CDR3 protein: CASSLEAGTSSTDTQYF; CDR3 DNA: TGCGCCAGCAGCTTAGAAGCGGGGACCTCTAGCACAGATACGCAGTATTTT
V gene: TRBV7-6; J gene: TRBJ2-7; D gene: .; clone size: .; CDR3 protein: CASSLAGQPYEQYF; CDR3 DNA: TGTGCCAGCAGCTTAGCGGGGCAGCCTTACGAGCAGTACTTC
V gene: TRBV19; J gene: TRBJ1-5; D gene: TRBD1; clone size: few; CDR3 protein: CASSTGTGGQPQHF; CDR3 DNA: TGTGCCAGTAGCACCGGGACAGGTGGTCAGCCCCAGCATTTT
V gene: TRBV27; J gene: TRBJ1-2; D gene: TRBD1; clone size: .; CDR3 protein: CASSLAPDRGNYGYTF; CDR3 DNA: TGTGCCAGCAGCTTAGCCCCTGACAGGGGTAACTATGGCTACACCTTC
V gene: TRBV7-8; J gene: TRBJ2-7; D gene: TRBD1; clone size: few; CDR3 protein: CASSLNGQGGHEQYF; CDR3 DNA: TGTGCCAGCAGCTTGAACGGACAGGGTGGCCACGAGCAGTACTTC
V gene: TRBV20-1; J gene: TRBJ2-5; D gene: TRBD1; clone size: few; CDR3 protein: CSAEQGDQETQYF; CDR3 DNA: TGCAGTGCTGAACAGGGGGACCAAGAGACCCAGTACTTC
V gene: TRBV28; J gene: TRBJ2-7; D gene: .; clone size: .; CDR3 protein: CASSGDMTYEQYF; CDR3 DNA: TGTGCCAGCAGTGGGGACATGACCTACGAGCAGTACTTC
V gene: TRBV20-1; J gene: TRBJ1-1; D gene: .; clone size: few; CDR3 protein: CRVSPGQLNTEAFF; CDR3 DNA: TGCAGAGTCTCCCCGGGACAATTAAACACTGAAGCTTTCTTT
V gene: TRBV5-4; J gene: TRBJ2-1; D gene: .; clone size: .; CDR3 protein: CASSFTAGSSYNEQFF; CDR3 DNA: TGTGCCAGCAGCTTCACGGCGGGGAGCTCCTACAATGAGCAGTTCTTC
V gene: TRBV11-2; J gene: TRBJ2-5; D gene: TRBD2; clone size: few; CDR3 protein: CASSLSASGGLETQYF; CDR3 DNA: TGTGCCAGCAGCTTATCGGCTAGCGGGGGGTTAGAGACCCAGTACTTC
V gene: TRBV7-4; J gene: TRBJ1-1; D gene: TRBD1; clone size: .; CDR3 protein: CASSLGGTGGGTEAFF; CDR3 DNA: TGTGCCAGCAGCTTAGGTGGGACAGGGGGCGGAACTGAAGCTTTCTTT
V gene: TRBV2; J gene: TRBJ2-3; D gene: TRBD1; clone size: few; CDR3 protein: CASRDRETDTQYF; CDR3 DNA: TGTGCCAGCAGGGACAGGGAAACAGATACGCAGTATTTT
V gene: TRBV6-4; J gene: TRBJ2-7; D gene: TRBD2; clone size: .; CDR3 protein: CASSDSSGGPNYEQYF; CDR3 DNA: TGTGCCAGCAGTGACTCGAGCGGGGGCCCCAACTACGAGCAGTACTTC
V gene: TRBV19; J gene: TRBJ1-1; D gene: .; clone size: .; CDR3 protein: CASSITPGHRNTEAFF; CDR3 DNA: TGTGCCAGTAGTATAACCCCGGGACACCGGAACACTGAAGCTTTCTTT
V gene: TRBV6-5; J gene: TRBJ1-1; D gene: .; clone size: many; CDR3 protein: CASSYGPSSTEAFF; CDR3 DNA: TGTGCCAGCAGTTACGGCCCGTCGAGCACTGAAGCTTTCTTT
V gene: TRBV12-5; J gene: TRBJ2-1; D gene: .; clone size: few; CDR3 protein: CASVLGGSYNEQFF; CDR3 DNA: TGTGCTAGTGTCTTGGGGGGATCCTACAATGAGCAGTTCTTC
V gene: TRBV28; J gene: TRBJ2-3; D gene: TRBD2; clone size: .; CDR3 protein: CASSFLAGASDTQYF; CDR3 DNA: TGTGCCAGCAGTTTCCTAGCGGGGGCCTCAGATACGCAGTATTTT
V gene: TRBV12-3/TRBV12-4; J gene: TRBJ1-1; D gene: .; clone size: many; CDR3 protein: CASSPPGRVGITEAFF; CDR3 DNA: TGTGCCAGCAGTCCACCCGGGCGGGTAGGGATCACTGAAGCTTTCTTT
V gene: TRBV6-1; J gene: TRBJ1-1; D gene: TRBD1; clone size: .; CDR3 protein: CASRIRDRGAFF; CDR3 DNA: TGTGCCAGCAGGATCCGGGACAGAGGAGCTTTCTTT
V gene: TRBV5-4; J gene: TRBJ1-2; D gene: .; clone size: .; CDR3 protein: CAGSLALGGTGYTF; CDR3 DNA: TGTGCCGGCAGCTTGGCTCTCGGGGGGACGGGCTACACCTTC
V gene: TRBV5-1; J gene: TRBJ1-6; D gene: .; clone size: .; CDR3 protein: CASSPRTDSYNSPLHF; CDR3 DNA: TGCGCCAGCAGCCCACGGACGGACTCCTATAATTCACCCCTCCACTTT